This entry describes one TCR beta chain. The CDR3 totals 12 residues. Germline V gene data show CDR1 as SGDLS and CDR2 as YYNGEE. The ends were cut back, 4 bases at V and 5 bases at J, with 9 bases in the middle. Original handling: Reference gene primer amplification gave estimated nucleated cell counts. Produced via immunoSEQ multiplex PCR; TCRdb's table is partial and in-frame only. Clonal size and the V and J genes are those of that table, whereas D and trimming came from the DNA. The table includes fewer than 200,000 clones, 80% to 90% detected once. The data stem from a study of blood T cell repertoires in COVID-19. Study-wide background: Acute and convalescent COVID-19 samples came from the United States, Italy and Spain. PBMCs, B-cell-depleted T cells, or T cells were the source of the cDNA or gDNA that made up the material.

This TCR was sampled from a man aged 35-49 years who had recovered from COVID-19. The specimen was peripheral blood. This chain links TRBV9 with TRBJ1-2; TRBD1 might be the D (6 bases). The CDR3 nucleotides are TGTGCCAGCAGCAGAGGACAGTATGGCTACACCTTC. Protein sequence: CASSRGQYGYTF.